The 17 T cell receptor beta chains presented below share a single source sample, sequenced in a study of OX40 agonist ivuxolimab in advanced cancers. TCRdb keeps only in-frame clones here, not all; method: immunoSEQ multiplex PCR. The profile covers some 34,000 clones, with roughly 80% appearing a single time and around 12% taken by the ten largest. This material consisted of CD4+ or CD8+ T cells sorted from blood, taken in a trial of the OX40 agonist ivuxolimab. The receptors here all came from an adult with an advanced solid tumor such as melanoma, head and neck, liver or kidney cancer.

The chain is built from TRBV5-1 and TRBJ1-6; 7 bases agree with TRBD1. Looked up from germline, CDR1 is SGHRS and CDR2 is YFSETQ. Trimming cost V 4 bases and J 9 bases; bases outside gene matches: 7. This CDR3 spans 14 amino acids. DNA of the CDR3: TGCGCCAGCAGCCCTTCGACAGGGCGTTCACCCCTCCACTTT. Translating gives CASSPSTGRSPLHF.

The CDR3, as DNA: TGTGCCAGAGTGGAGGGTCTCACTGAAGCTTTCTTT. It translates to CARVEGLTEAFF. The J gene is TRBJ1-1, the V gene TRBV5-3, with D unclear. TRBV5-3 is placed among ORFs of uncertain function. CDR3 length: 12 amino acids. Trimming stripped 7 bases from V and 4 bases from J, with 11 bases between.

This clone was found a few times. The chain joins TRBV7-9 to TRBJ2-1, with no clear D. Germline V gene lookup returns CDR1 SEHNR and CDR2 FQNEAQ (reference sequence). V lost 4 bases to trimming and J lost 9 bases, with 10 bases between them. The CDR3 extends over 12 amino acids. The CDR3 protein is CASSSIRLEQFF. The DNA for the CDR3 is TGTGCCAGCAGCTCGATTAGGCTTGAGCAGTTCTTC.

The chain recombines TRBV11-2 with TRBJ2-1; the match to TRBD2 covers 11 bases. The trim removed 5 bases at V and 1 base at J, leaving 1 base unmatched. Germline-derived CDR1 and CDR2 are SGHAT and FQNNGV. The CDR3 loop spans 15 amino acids. The CDR3 here is CASSLAGGSYNEQFF. CDR3 sequence (DNA): TGTGCCAGCAGCCTAGCGGGGGGATCCTACAATGAGCAGTTCTTC.

The chain is built from TRBV5-1 and TRBJ2-1; 11 positions agree with TRBD1. Per germline, CDR1 SGHRS and CDR2 YFSETQ. Losses at the gene ends were 3 bases for V and 5 bases for J; bases not matched to a gene: 1. CDR3 length: 14 amino acids. This CDR3 is CASSSGQGDNEQFF. In DNA, the CDR3 is TGCGCCAGCAGCTCGGGACAGGGGGACAATGAGCAGTTCTTC.

This sequence joins TRBV28 and TRBJ1-2; the D is unclear. This CDR3 comprises 12 residues. The V end was cut by 6 bases, the J end by 6 bases, with 11 bases between. Germline V CDR1 and CDR2: MDHEN, SYDVKM. Here the CDR3 reads CASRRTTDGYTF. The CDR3 bases are TGTGCCAGCAGGCGGACGACGGATGGCTACACCTTC.

The table lists this clone with a count of one. The rearrangement links TRBV27 to TRBJ1-5; D not resolved. This CDR3 region has 14 residues. From germline, CDR1 is MNHEY and CDR2 SMNVEV (reference sequence). With 2 bases removed from V and 6 bases from J, the gap between germline ends came to 11 bases. Written as DNA, the CDR3 is TGTGCCAGCAGTTTAGTGCCGGGGAGTCAGCCCCAGCATTTT. This sequence encodes CASSLVPGSQPQHF.

The genes are TRBV4-1 and TRBJ2-2; D not resolved. Trimming removed 4 bases from V and 6 bases from J, with 15 bases in between. Germline loops: CDR1 MGHRA, CDR2 YSYEKL. The CDR3 is 15 residues long. CDR3 sequence: CASSLGLTPAGELFF. The CDR3 nucleotides are TGCGCCAGCAGCCTCGGCCTTACCCCCGCCGGGGAGCTGTTTTTT.

This clone was seen a single time. The J gene is TRBJ1-5, the V gene TRBV9; D ambiguous. V lost 3 bases to trimming and J lost 9 bases, with 13 bases between them. CDR1 and CDR2 from the germline V gene are SGDLS and YYNGEE. This CDR3 comprises 13 residues. As DNA, the CDR3 is TGTGCCAGCAGCGATGGCGGCTGGGGGCCCCAGCATTTT. Translating gives CASSDGGWGPQHF.

J is TRBJ2-3 and V is TRBV19; D unresolved. The CDR3 consists of 14 residues. Germline lookup yields CDR1 LNHDA and CDR2 SQIVND (reference sequence). V was clipped by 8 bases and J by 0 bases, with 12 bases between them. CDR3 residues: CASSQTGSTDTQYF. CDR3 nucleotide sequence: TGTGCCAGTTCTCAAACCGGTAGCACAGATACGCAGTATTTT.

The gene calls are TRBV9 and TRBJ2-5; D is uncertain. The CDR3 extends over 14 amino acids. The V and J ends lost 4 bases and 2 bases respectively, with 12 bases between them. The germline gives CDR1 SGDLS, CDR2 YYNGEE. CDR3 region: CASSPYNTQETQYF. In nucleotides, the CDR3 is TGTGCCAGCAGCCCATACAATACACAAGAGACCCAGTACTTC.

This clone came up a few times. This chain uses TRBV6-1 with TRBJ1-1; 8 bases fit TRBD1. The germline CDR1 and CDR2 sequences are MNHNS and SASEGT. The V and J ends lost 6 bases and 4 bases, in that order; junction bases with no gene match: 7. The CDR3 sequence is 14 residues long. CDR3 amino acids: CASRQQGEATEAFF. CDR3 sequence (DNA): TGTGCCAGCAGACAACAGGGGGAGGCCACTGAAGCTTTCTTT.

This clone was counted once. The chain carries TRBV4-3 and TRBJ2-7; D gene unclear. The CDR3 covers 9 residues. The germline V gene encodes CDR1 LGHNA and CDR2 YSLEER. The CDR3 loop is CLRTYEQYF. In DNA form, the CDR3 reads TGCTTAAGGACCTACGAGCAGTACTTC.

The chain is built from TRBV4-2 and TRBJ2-1, with unresolved D. Germline V gene lookup returns CDR1 LGHNA and CDR2 YNFKEQ. The CDR3 totals 14 residues. The V and J ends lost 1 base and 7 bases respectively, with 11 bases between them. CDR3: CASSQVGLGNEQFF. DNA of the CDR3: TGTGCCAGCAGCCAAGTGGGCCTGGGGAATGAGCAGTTCTTC.

The chain recombines TRBV30 with TRBJ2-7, with D perhaps TRBD1 (7 bases). The CDR3 runs to 14 residues. Germline V lookup: CDR1 GTSNPN, CDR2 SVGIG (reference sequence). The CDR3 DNA sequence: TGTGCTGCAGAGACGGAGGGGGCGTTCTACGAGCAGTACTTC. Translating gives CAAETEGAFYEQYF. Supplemented by reference TRBV30 and TRBJ2-7, the full variable domain reads SQTIHQWPATLVQPVGSPLSLECTVEGTSNPNLYWYRQAAGRGLQLLFYSVGIGQISSEVPQNLSASRPQDRQFILSSKKLLLSDSGFYLCAAETEGAFYEQYFGPGTRLTVT.

V gene TRBV4-3 combines with J gene TRBJ2-1, with 8 nucleotides matching TRBD2. The CDR3 spans 14 residues. CDR1 and CDR2 (germline): LGHNA, YSLEER. Trimming at V came to 0 bases and at J to 6 bases, leaving 1 base not matched to a gene. The CDR3 protein is CASSQETSANEQFF. In DNA form, the CDR3 reads TGCGCCAGCAGCCAAGAGACTAGCGCCAATGAGCAGTTCTTC.

About this clone: Other DNA sequences in this sample translate to the same CDR3. The chain combines TRBV4-2 with TRBJ2-1; D is unclear. The CDR3 spans 15 residues. Germline V gene sequence: CDR1 LGHNA, CDR2 YNFKEQ. V lost 0 bases, J lost 3 bases, and 9 bases lay in between. The CDR3 sequence is CASSQDGSDYNEQFF. The CDR3 DNA follows: TGTGCCAGCAGCCAAGATGGGTCTGACTACAATGAGCAGTTCTTC.